This paragraph covers one T cell receptor (beta chain) sequence. The PCR contained 60 Vbeta and 13 Jbeta primers. Using immunoSEQ multiplex PCR, the repertoire was profiled, and TCRdb retains in-frame clones only, with some absent. The data show 150,000 to 200,000 clones, 80% to 85% seen once. This sample was included in a study of cytomegalovirus exposure and HLA in healthy donors. The length of the CDR3 is 15 residues. Germline trimming cut 0 bases from V and 4 bases from J; bases unmatched to any gene: 7. Germline CDR1 is GTSNPN and CDR2 is SVGIG (reference sequence). The V gene is TRBV30, the J gene TRBJ2-7; the match to TRBD1 covers 9 bases. Sequencing was performed on PBMCs. The sequence was obtained from a woman younger than 30 in good health and CMV-seropositive. The CDR3 nucleotides read TGTGCCTGGAGTGTACCGGACAGGGGTTTGTACGAGCAGTACGTC. This translates into CAWSVPDRGLYEQYV.